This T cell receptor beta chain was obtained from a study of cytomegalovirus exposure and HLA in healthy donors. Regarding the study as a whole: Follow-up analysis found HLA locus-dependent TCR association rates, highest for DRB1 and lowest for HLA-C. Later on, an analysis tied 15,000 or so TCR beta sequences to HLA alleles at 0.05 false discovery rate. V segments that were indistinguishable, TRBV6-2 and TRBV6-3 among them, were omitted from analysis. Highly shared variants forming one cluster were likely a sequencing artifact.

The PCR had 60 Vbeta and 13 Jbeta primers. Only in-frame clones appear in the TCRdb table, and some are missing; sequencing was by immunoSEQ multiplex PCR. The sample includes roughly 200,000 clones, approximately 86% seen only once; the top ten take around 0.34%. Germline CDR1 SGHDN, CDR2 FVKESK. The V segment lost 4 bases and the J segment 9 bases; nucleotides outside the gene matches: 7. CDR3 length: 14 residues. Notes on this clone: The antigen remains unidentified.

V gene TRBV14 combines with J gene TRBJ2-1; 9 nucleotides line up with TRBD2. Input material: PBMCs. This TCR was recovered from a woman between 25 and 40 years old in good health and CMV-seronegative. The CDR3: CASSRSGRLSEQFF. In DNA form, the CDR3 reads TGTGCCAGCAGCCGGAGCGGGAGGCTCTCTGAGCAGTTCTTC.